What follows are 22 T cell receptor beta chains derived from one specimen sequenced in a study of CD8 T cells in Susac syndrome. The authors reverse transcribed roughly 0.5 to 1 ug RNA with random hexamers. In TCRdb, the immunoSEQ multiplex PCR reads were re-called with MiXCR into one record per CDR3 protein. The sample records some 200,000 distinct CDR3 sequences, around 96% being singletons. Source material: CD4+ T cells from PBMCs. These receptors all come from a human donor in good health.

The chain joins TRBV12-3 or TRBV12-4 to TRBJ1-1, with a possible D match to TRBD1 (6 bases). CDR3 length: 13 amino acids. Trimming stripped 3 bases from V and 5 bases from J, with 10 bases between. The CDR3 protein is CASSFQGRTEAFF. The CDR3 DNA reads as TGTGCCAGCAGTTTTCAGGGGAGAACTGAAGCTTTCTTT.

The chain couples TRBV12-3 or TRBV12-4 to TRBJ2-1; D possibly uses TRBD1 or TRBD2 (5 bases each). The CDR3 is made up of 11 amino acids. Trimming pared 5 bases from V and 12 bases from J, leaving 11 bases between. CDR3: CASSLPGTQFF. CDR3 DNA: TGTGCCAGCAGTCTACCGGGGACGCAGTTCTTC.

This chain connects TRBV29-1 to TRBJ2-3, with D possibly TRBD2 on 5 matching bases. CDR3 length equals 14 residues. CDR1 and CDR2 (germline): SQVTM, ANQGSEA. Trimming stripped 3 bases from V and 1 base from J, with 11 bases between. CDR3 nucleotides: TGCAGCGTTGATGAGGGATTTGGCACAGATACGCAGTATTTT. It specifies CSVDEGFGTDTQYF.

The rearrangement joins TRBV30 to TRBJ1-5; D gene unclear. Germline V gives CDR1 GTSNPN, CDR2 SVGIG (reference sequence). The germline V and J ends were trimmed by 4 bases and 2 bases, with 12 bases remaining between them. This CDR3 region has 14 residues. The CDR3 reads CAWTQHYRNQPQHF. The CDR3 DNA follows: TGTGCCTGGACCCAGCACTACCGCAATCAGCCCCAGCATTTT.

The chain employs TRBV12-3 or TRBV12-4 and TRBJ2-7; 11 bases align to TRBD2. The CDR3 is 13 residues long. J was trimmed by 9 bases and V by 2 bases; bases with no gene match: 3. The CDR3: CASSLLAGGPQYF. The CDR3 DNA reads TGTGCCAGCAGTTTATTAGCGGGAGGGCCGCAGTACTTC.

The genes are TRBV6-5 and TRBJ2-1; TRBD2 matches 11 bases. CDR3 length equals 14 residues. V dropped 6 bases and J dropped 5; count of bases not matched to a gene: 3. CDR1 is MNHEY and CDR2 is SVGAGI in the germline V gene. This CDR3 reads CASRLAGAHNEQFF. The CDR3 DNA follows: TGTGCCAGCAGACTAGCGGGAGCGCACAATGAGCAGTTCTTC.

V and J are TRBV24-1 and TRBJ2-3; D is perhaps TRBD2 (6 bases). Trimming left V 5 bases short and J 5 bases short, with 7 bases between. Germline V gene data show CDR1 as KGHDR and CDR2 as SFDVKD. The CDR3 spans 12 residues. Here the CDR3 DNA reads TGTGCCACCAGTGGAGCGGGAGATACGCAGTATTTT. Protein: CATSGAGDTQYF.

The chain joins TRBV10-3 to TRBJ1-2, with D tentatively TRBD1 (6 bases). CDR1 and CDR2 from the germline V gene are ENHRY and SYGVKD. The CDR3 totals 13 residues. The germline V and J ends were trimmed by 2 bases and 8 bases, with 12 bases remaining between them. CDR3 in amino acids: CAISEVGGSGYTF. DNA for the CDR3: TGTGCCATCAGTGAGGTCGGGGGCTCGGGCTACACCTTC.

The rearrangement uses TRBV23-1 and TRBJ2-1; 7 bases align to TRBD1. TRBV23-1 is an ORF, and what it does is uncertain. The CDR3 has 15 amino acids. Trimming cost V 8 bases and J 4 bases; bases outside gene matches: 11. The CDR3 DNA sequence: TGCGCCAGCGCCGTGGCGGACAGGAAATACAATGAGCAGTTCTTC. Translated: CASAVADRKYNEQFF.

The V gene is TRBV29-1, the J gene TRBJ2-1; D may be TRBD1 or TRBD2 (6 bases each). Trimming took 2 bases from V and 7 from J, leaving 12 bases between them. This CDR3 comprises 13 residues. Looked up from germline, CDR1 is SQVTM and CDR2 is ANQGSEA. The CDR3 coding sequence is TGCAGCGTTGAAAGGCGGGACAAAAATGAGCAGTTCTTC. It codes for CSVERRDKNEQFF.

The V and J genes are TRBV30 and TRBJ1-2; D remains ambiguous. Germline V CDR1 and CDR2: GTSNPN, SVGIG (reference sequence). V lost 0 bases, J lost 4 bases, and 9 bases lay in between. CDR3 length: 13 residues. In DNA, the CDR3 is TGTGCCTGGAGTGTGGACCCGGGCTATGGCTACACCTTC. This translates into CAWSVDPGYGYTF.

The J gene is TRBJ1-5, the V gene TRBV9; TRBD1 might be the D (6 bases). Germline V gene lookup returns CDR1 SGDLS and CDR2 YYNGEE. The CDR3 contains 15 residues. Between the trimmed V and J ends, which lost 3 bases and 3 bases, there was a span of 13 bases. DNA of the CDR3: TGTGCCAGCAGCGCCGATACAGGGTTCAATCAGCCCCAGCATTTT. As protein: CASSADTGFNQPQHF. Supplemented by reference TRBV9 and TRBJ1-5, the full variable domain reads DSGVTQTPKHLITATGQRVTLRCSPRSGDLSVYWYQQSLDQGLQFLIQYYNGEERAKGNILERFSAQQFPDLHSELNLSSLELGDSALYFCASSADTGFNQPQHFGDGTRLSIL.

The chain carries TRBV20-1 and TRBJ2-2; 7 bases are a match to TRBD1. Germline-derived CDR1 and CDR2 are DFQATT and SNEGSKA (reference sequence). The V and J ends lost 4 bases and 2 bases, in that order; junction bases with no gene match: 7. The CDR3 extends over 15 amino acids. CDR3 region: CSAKGWDSNTGELFF. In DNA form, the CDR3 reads TGCAGTGCTAAAGGATGGGACAGCAACACCGGGGAGCTGTTTTTT.

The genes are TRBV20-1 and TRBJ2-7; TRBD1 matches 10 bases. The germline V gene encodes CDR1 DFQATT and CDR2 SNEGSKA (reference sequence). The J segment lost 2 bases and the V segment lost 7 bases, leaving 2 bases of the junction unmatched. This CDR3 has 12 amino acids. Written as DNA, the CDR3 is TGCAGTGTGGACAGGGGGACCTACGAGCAGTACTTC. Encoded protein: CSVDRGTYEQYF.

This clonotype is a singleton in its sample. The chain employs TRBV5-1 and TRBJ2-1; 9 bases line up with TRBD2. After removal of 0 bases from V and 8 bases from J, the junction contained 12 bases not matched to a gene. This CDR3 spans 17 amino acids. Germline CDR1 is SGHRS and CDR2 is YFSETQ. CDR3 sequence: CASSLARGGRATDEQFF. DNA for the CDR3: TGCGCCAGCAGCTTGGCCCGGGGCGGGAGGGCCACCGATGAGCAGTTCTTC.

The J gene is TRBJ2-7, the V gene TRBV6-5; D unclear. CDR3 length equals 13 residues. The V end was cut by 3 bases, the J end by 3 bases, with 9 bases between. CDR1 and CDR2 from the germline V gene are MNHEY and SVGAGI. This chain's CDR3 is CASSYRSGYEQYF. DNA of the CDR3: TGTGCCAGCAGTTATAGGTCAGGCTACGAGCAGTACTTC.

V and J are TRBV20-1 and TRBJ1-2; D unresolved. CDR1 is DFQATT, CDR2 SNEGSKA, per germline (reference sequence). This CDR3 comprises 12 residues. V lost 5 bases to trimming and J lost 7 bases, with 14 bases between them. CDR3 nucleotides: TGCAGTGCTGCGGGCCCCGTAGGTGGCTACACCTTC. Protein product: CSAAGPVGGYTF.

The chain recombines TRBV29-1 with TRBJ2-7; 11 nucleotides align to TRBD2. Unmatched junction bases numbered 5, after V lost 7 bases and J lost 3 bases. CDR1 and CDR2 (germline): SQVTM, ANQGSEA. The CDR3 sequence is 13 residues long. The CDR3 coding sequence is TGCAGCGCCGCCGGGACTAGCGGCTACGAGCAGTACTTC. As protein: CSAAGTSGYEQYF.

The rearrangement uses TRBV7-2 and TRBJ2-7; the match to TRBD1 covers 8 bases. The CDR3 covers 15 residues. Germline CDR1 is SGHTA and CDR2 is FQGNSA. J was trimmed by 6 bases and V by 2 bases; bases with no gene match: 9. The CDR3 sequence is CASSLPRTGTAEQYF. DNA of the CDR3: TGTGCCAGCAGCTTACCTCGGACAGGGACCGCCGAGCAGTACTTC. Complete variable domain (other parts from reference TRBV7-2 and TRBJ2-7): GAGVSQSPSNKVTEKGKDVELRCDPISGHTALYWYRQSLGQGLEFLIYFQGNSAPDKSGLPSDRFSAERTGGSVSTLTIQRTQQEDSAVYLCASSLPRTGTAEQYFGPGTRLTVT.

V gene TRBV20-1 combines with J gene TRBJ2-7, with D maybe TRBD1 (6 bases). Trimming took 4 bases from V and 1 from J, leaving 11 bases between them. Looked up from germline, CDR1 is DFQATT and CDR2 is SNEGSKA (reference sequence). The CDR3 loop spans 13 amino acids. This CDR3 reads CSATRDTSYEQYF. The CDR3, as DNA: TGCAGTGCTACCCGGGACACGTCCTACGAGCAGTACTTC.

The CDR3 here is CASSSHIQGAATYGYTF. In DNA, the CDR3 is TGTGCCAGCAGTTCACACATCCAGGGGGCGGCTACGTATGGCTACACCTTC. The chain combines TRBV27 with TRBJ1-2; 8 bases fit TRBD1. V was pared by 4 bases and J by 5 bases, with 15 bases of the junction left unmatched. CDR3 length equals 17 residues. CDR1 and CDR2 from the germline V gene are MNHEY and SMNVEV (reference sequence).

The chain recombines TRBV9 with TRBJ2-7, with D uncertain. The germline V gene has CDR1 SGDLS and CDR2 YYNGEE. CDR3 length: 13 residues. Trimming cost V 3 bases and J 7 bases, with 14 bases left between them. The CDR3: CASSEGDFREQYF. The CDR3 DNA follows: TGTGCCAGCAGCGAGGGCGACTTCAGGGAGCAGTACTTC.